Sequencing of this T cell receptor (beta chain) was carried out in a study of identical twins. Study results and caveats: Excess sharing by twins proved weaker in beta out-of-frame sequences. Among out-of-frame alpha sequences shared by twins, low generation probability occurred in excess.

This CDR3 is built from 14 residues. CDR1 DFQATT and CDR2 SNEGSKA come from the germline V gene (reference sequence). The ends lost 5 bases at V and 10 bases at J; junction bases unmatched: 9. The table lists this clonotype with a few counts. Its antigen remains unidentified. TCRdb processed the 5' RACE reads anew with MiXCR; each CDR3 protein has one entry. The top ten clones hold approximately 12% of a sample with 400,000 to 500,000 distinct CDR3 sequences, around 18% of them seen once. This rearrangement joins TRBV20-1 to TRBJ1-6; 9 nucleotides match TRBD1. The TCR was taken from a man in his forties or fifties in good health. Sample: naive T cells sorted from blood. The CDR3 loop is CSAVLTGGGSPLHF. Written as DNA, the CDR3 is TGCAGTGCTGTATTGACAGGGGGAGGATCACCCCTCCACTTT.